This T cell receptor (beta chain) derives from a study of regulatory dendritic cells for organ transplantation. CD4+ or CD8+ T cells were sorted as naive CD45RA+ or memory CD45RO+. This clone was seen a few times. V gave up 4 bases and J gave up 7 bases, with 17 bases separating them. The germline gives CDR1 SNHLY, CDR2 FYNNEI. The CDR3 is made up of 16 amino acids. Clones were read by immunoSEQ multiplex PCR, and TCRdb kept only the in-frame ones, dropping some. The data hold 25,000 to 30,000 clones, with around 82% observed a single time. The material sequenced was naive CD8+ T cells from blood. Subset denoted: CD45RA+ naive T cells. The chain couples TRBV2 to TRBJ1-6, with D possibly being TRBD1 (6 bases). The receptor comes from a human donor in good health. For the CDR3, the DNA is TGTGCCAGCAGTGGCCCGCAGGGGACGCGAAATTCACCCCTCCACTTT. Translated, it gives CASSGPQGTRNSPLHF.